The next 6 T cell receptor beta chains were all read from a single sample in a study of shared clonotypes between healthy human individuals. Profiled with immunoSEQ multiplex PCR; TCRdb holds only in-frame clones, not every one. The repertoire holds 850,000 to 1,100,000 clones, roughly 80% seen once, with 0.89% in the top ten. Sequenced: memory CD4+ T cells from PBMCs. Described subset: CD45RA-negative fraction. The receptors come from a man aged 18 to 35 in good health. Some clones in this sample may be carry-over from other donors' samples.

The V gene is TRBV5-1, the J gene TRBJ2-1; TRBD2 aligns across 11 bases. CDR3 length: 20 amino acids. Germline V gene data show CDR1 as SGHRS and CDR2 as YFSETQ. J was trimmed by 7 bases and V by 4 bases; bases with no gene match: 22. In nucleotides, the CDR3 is TGCGCCAGCAGCCTCTCAGGGGTGAATAGTAGCGGGAGGGCCCGGAATGAGCAGTTCTTC. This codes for CASSLSGVNSSGRARNEQFF.

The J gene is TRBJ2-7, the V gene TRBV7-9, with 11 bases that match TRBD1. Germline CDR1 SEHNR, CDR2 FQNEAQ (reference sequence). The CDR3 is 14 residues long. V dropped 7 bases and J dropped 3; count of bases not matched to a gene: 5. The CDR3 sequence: CASTGQGANYEQYF. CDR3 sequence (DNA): TGTGCCAGCACCGGACAGGGGGCGAACTACGAGCAGTACTTC.

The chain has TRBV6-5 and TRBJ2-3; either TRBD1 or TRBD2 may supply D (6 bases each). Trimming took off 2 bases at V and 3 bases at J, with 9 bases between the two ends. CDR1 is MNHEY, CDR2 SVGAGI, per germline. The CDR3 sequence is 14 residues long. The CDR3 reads CASSYKGGTDTQYF. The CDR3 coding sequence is TGTGCCAGCAGTTACAAGGGGGGTACAGATACGCAGTATTTT.

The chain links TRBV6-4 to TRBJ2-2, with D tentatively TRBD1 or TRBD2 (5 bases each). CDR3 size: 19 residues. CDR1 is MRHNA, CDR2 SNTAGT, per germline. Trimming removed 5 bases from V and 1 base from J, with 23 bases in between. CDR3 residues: CASSRTHGLGRLNTGELFF. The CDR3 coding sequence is TGTGCCAGCAGTCGAACGCACGGTCTGGGACGTCTGAACACCGGGGAGCTGTTTTTT.

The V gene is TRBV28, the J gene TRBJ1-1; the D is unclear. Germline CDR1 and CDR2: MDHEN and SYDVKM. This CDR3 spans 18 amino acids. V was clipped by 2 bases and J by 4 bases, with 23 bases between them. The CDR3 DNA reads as TGTGCCAGCAGTTTACCGTTCGGCTCGGCAGGTTCCATCACTGAAGCTTTCTTT. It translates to CASSLPFGSAGSITEAFF.

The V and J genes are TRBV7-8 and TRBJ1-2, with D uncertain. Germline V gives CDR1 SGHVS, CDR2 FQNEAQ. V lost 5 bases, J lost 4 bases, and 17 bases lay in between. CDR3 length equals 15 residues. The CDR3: CASSGPDFVSYGYTF. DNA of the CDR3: TGTGCCAGCAGCGGACCGGACTTTGTTTCCTATGGCTACACCTTC.